The rows below give T cell receptor beta chains drawn from one sample of a study of CD8 T cells in ankylosing spondylitis. TCRdb itself ran the 5' RACE reads through MiXCR, one entry per CDR3 protein. Of 200,000 or so distinct CDR3 sequences in the sample, about 20% are singletons; the top ten hold roughly 4%. The sequencing input was blood, either unsorted or a sorted T cell fraction (not recorded which). These TCRs come from a male donor under 35 with ankylosing spondylitis or in good health (not recorded which). Each CDR3 is given with its conserved first and last residue. D genes are given only for firm matches. A row's size may be missing; if present it is once, few, many or a size class.

TRBV11-2	many	NA	TRBJ1-2	TGTGCCAGCAGCCTATCAACAGGGTCCGACTATGGCTACACCTTC	CASSLSTGSDYGYTF
TRBV27	few	TRBD1	TRBJ1-6	TGTGCCAGCAGTTTAAGACAGGGGCTCCTTTCACCCCTCCACTTT	CASSLRQGLLSPLHF
TRBV27	many	TRBD2	TRBJ2-5	TGTGCCAGCAGCTCATGGACTGCGCTAGCGGAGCCCGCGGGAGGCCAAGAGACCCAGTACTTC	CASSSWTALAEPAGGQETQYF
TRBV7-9	many	TRBD1	TRBJ2-3	TGTGCCAGCAGCTGGGGACAGGGGGCAGGCACAGATACGCAGTATTTT	CASSWGQGAGTDTQYF
TRBV28	NA	TRBD1	TRBJ1-5	TGTGCCAGCACCTTTCTCCGACAGGGGGTAAGCCCCCAGCATTTT	CASTFLRQGVSPQHF
TRBV30	many	NA	TRBJ2-2	TGTGCCTGGAGTAGACCGGGACTTAACACCGGGGAGCTGTTTTTT	CAWSRPGLNTGELFF
TRBV14	many	NA	TRBJ1-2	TGTGCCAGCAGCCAAGAAAGGAGTGGCTACACCTTC	CASSQERSGYTF
TRBV20-1	NA	NA	TRBJ1-3	TGCAGTGCTAGAGATCATTTCACCGGGGGACGAAACACCATATATTTT	CSARDHFTGGRNTIYF
TRBV2	NA	NA	TRBJ2-1	TGTGCCAGCACTCAAGGACTACCATCCTACAATGAGCAGTTCTTC	CASTQGLPSYNEQFF
TRBV6-2/TRBV6-3	many	TRBD2	TRBJ2-3	TGTGCCAGCAGTCCCACATCTAGCGGGGCAGATACGCAGTATTTT	CASSPTSSGADTQYF
TRBV5-4	NA	TRBD2	TRBJ2-1	TGTGCCAGCAGCCTCGGGACTAGCGGATTCTACAATGAGCAGTTCTTC	CASSLGTSGFYNEQFF
TRBV20-1	NA	NA	TRBJ1-1	TGCAGTGCTAGGGAGGGAAGGTCATTCACTGAAGCTTTCTTT	CSAREGRSFTEAFF
TRBV30	many	TRBD1	TRBJ2-7	TGTGCCTGGAGTGCCGACAGGGGGGACGAGCAGTACTTC	CAWSADRGDEQYF
TRBV7-3	many	TRBD2	TRBJ2-5	TGTGCCAGCAGCCCCGGACTAGCGCAAGAGACCCAGTACTTC	CASSPGLAQETQYF
TRBV29-1	many	TRBD1	TRBJ2-7	TGCAGCGTTGAGGAGCCGGGGACAGGGCGGTACGAGCAGTACTTC	CSVEEPGTGRYEQYF
TRBV5-1	many	NA	TRBJ2-5	TGCGCCAGCAGCGTCCGGACCCCTAGGGCGACCCAGTACTTC	CASSVRTPRATQYF
TRBV4-2	many	NA	TRBJ2-1	TGTGCCAGCAGCCAAGTGGCAGATGAGCAGTTCTTC	CASSQVADEQFF
TRBV11-2	many	NA	TRBJ2-1	TGTGCCAGCAGCTTACGCGGGACTCCTCCCGAGCAGTTCTTC	CASSLRGTPPEQFF
TRBV2	many	NA	TRBJ1-5	TGTGCCAGCCGAAGGGGGGGCGGCAATCAGCCCCAGCATTTT	CASRRGGGNQPQHF
TRBV27	many	NA	TRBJ2-1	TGTGCCAGCAGTTTCGGGACAAACTACAATGAGCAGTTCTTC	CASSFGTNYNEQFF
TRBV20-1	NA	NA	TRBJ2-7	TGCAGTGCTAGAGAAAAAACAGTGAGCTCCTACGAGCAGTACTTC	CSAREKTVSSYEQYF
TRBV10-3	many	TRBD2	TRBJ2-5	TGTGCCATCAGTGAGGGACTAGCAAAGTACTTC	CAISEGLAKYF
TRBV7-8	many	NA	TRBJ1-5	TGTGCCAGCAGCTTAGGTGTACTGGAGCCCCAGCATTTT	CASSLGVLEPQHF
TRBV27	many	NA	TRBJ2-1	TGTGCCAGCAGCAACACAGACAATGAGCAGTTCTTC	CASSNTDNEQFF
TRBV28	many	TRBD2	TRBJ2-1	TGTGCCAGCAGTTTAGCGCCGGGAGCGGGGAATGAGCAGTTCTTC	CASSLAPGAGNEQFF
TRBV28	many	NA	TRBJ2-1	TGTGCCAGCAGTCCAGGGACGGTCTACAATGAGCAGTTCTTC	CASSPGTVYNEQFF
TRBV20-1	NA	NA	TRBJ1-2	TGCAGTGCTAGAGATCCTAGGGGGAACTATGGCTACACCTTC	CSARDPRGNYGYTF
TRBV6-6	many	TRBD2	TRBJ2-4	TGTGCCAGCGGGGATTTGGGGCGGGAGGGCCGAGTGGGCAAAAACATTCAGTACTTC	CASGDLGREGRVGKNIQYF
TRBV5-6	many	TRBD2	TRBJ2-3	TGTGCCAGCAGCTCAGTACTAGCGGGAGGGGCAGATACGCAGTATTTT	CASSSVLAGGADTQYF
TRBV20-1	once	NA	TRBJ2-1	TGCAGTGCTAGAGAAAGGCAGGAGCAGTTCTTC	CSARERQEQFF
TRBV5-1	many	TRBD1	TRBJ2-3	TGCGCCAGCAGCTTGGACAGGGGTAGCACAGATACGCAGTATTTT	CASSLDRGSTDTQYF
TRBV7-3	few	NA	TRBJ2-1	TGTGCCAGCAGCTTATCCCGAGACAATGAGCAGTTCTTC	CASSLSRDNEQFF
TRBV20-1	NA	TRBD2	TRBJ2-1	TGCAGTGCTGAGAGCACTAGCGGGAGCAGTTACAATGAGCAGTTCTTC	CSAESTSGSSYNEQFF
TRBV4-1	many	TRBD1	TRBJ2-3	TGCGCCAGCAGCCCGGGACAGCCTACGGCAGATACGCAGTATTTT	CASSPGQPTADTQYF
TRBV7-9	many	TRBD1	TRBJ2-4	TGTGCCAGCAGCTTAGCCCAGATGGACAGGGGTCTGTACTTC	CASSLAQMDRGLYF
TRBV19	many	NA	TRBJ2-1	TGTGCCAGTAGTAACCTATCCGGGAACAATGAGCAGTTCTTC	CASSNLSGNNEQFF
TRBV29-1	many	TRBD2	TRBJ2-1	TGCAGCGGATCGGAAGCGGGAATGGGGTTCTTC	CSGSEAGMGFF
TRBV5-1	many	NA	TRBJ2-1	TGCGCCAGCACGCAGCTACAATACAATGAGCAGTTCTTC	CASTQLQYNEQFF
TRBV12-3/TRBV12-4	many	NA	TRBJ1-1	TGTGCCAGCAGTTTCTTCGACACTGAAGCTTTCTTT	CASSFFDTEAFF
TRBV29-1	NA	TRBD1	TRBJ2-5	TGCAGCGCAGAGGGACAGGGAATAGGGACCCAGTACTTC	CSAEGQGIGTQYF
TRBV4-1	many	NA	TRBJ1-1	TGCGCCAGCAGCCAAGTCCACGGAGAGAATACTGAAGCTTTCTTT	CASSQVHGENTEAFF
TRBV12-3/TRBV12-4	many	TRBD2	TRBJ2-1	TGTGCCAGCACCCCGCAGGGACTAGCGGGAGACAGGGAGCAGTTCTTC	CASTPQGLAGDREQFF
TRBV15	many	TRBD1	TRBJ1-1	TGTGCCACCAGCAGGTCATTGACAGGGAGGAGCACTGAAGCTTTCTTT	CATSRSLTGRSTEAFF
TRBV29-1	many	NA	TRBJ1-5	TGCAGCGTTGCCGACCGAAGCAATCAGCCCCAGCATTTT	CSVADRSNQPQHF
TRBV20-1	many	NA	TRBJ1-2	TGCAGTGCTGGGGTCGGGGGGATGGGGGTTGGCTACACCTTC	CSAGVGGMGVGYTF
TRBV7-2	many	NA	TRBJ2-5	TGTGCCAGCAGCTTAGTGGGAATGCAAGAGACCCAGTACTTC	CASSLVGMQETQYF
TRBV20-1	NA	TRBD1	TRBJ2-7	TGCAGTGCTAGGGGGTTGGCTGGACAGGGGGCCGACGAGCAGTACTTC	CSARGLAGQGADEQYF
TRBV11-2	many	NA	TRBJ1-6	TGTGCCAGCAGCTTAGCCCAGACAGTCTCCAGCGCACCCCTCCACTTT	CASSLAQTVSSAPLHF
TRBV12-3/TRBV12-4	many	TRBD1	TRBJ2-1	TGTGCCAGCAGTCTAAGACAGGGACGGTTCTTC	CASSLRQGRFF
TRBV6-5	many	TRBD2	TRBJ2-5	TGTGCCAACGTCACCCTCGGGACTAGCCAAGAGACCCAGTACTTC	CANVTLGTSQETQYF